The rows below give T cell receptor beta chains drawn from one sample of a study of quantifying T cell responses using KT2 cells. One entry per CDR3 protein, called by TCRdb with MiXCR from the UMI-ligation and nested PCR reads. The sample lists 45,000 to 65,000 distinct CDR3 sequences; roughly an eighth were seen once. Sequencing input: PBMCs spiked with cells of the T cell clone KT2. The receptors come from a human donor. Each CDR3 is given with its conserved first and last residue. D genes are given only for firm matches. Clone size is not always given. Where it is, it says once, few, many or a class for expanded clones.

V	size	D	J	CDR3	DNA
TRBV6-4	medium-sized	.	TRBJ2-2	CASSDSAGNTGELFF	TGTGCCAGCAGTGACTCAGCGGGGAACACCGGGGAGCTGTTTTTT
TRBV11-2	.	.	TRBJ1-1	CASSLVIMNTEAFF	TGTGCCAGCAGCTTAGTTATTATGAACACTGAAGCTTTCTTT
TRBV2	.	TRBD2	TRBJ2-1	CATEGMAGGGYNEQFF	TGTGCCACAGAGGGGATGGCGGGGGGGGGGTACAATGAGCAGTTCTTC
TRBV7-9	few	TRBD2	TRBJ2-1	CASSLGSGTRQFF	TGTGCCAGCAGCTTAGGGTCCGGGACTAGGCAGTTCTTC
TRBV6-1	.	.	TRBJ2-3	CASSEPPPIGDTQYF	TGTGCCAGCAGTGAACCTCCCCCCATCGGAGATACGCAGTATTTT
TRBV30	.	.	TRBJ1-1	CAWSVRSSFKTEAFF	TGTGCCTGGAGTGTACGGTCCAGTTTTAAGACTGAAGCTTTCTTT
TRBV2	few	.	TRBJ1-4	CASNLRTADNEKLFF	TGTGCCAGCAATCTGAGGACGGCAGATAATGAAAAACTGTTTTTT
TRBV4-1	few	.	TRBJ2-3	CASSQEGLHREGVFSTDTQYF	TGCGCCAGCAGCCAAGAAGGCCTTCACAGAGAGGGGGTGTTTAGCACAGATACGCAGTATTTT
TRBV27	.	.	TRBJ1-6	CASSPAGYYSPLHF	TGTGCCAGCAGCCCCGCAGGGTATTATTCACCCCTCCACTTT
TRBV6-5	.	.	TRBJ2-5	CASRASGSGIRRKETQYF	TGTGCCAGCAGAGCTTCAGGGTCGGGCATCCGTAGAAAAGAGACCCAGTACTTC
TRBV10-2	once	.	TRBJ1-5	CASSEALPGWRQPQHF	TGCGCCAGCAGCGAGGCACTCCCTGGCTGGCGTCAGCCCCAGCATTTT
TRBV2	many	TRBD2	TRBJ2-1	CASTWLAANNEQFF	TGTGCCAGCACTTGGCTAGCGGCTAACAATGAGCAGTTCTTC
TRBV4-2	.	TRBD1	TRBJ2-5	CASSRLDRGQETQYF	TGTGCCAGCAGCAGACTAGACAGGGGTCAAGAGACCCAGTACTTC
TRBV20-1	many	TRBD2	TRBJ2-7	CSGLAGRYEQYF	TGCAGTGGATTAGCGGGGCGTTACGAGCAGTACTTC
TRBV3-1	few	TRBD1	TRBJ2-7	CASSQDRGREVEQYF	TGTGCCAGCAGCCAAGATAGGGGGCGAGAAGTCGAGCAGTACTTC
TRBV18	few	TRBD2	TRBJ2-3	CASSPPASGGADTQYF	TGTGCCAGCTCACCACCTGCTAGCGGGGGGGCAGATACGCAGTATTTT
TRBV11-3	few	.	TRBJ1-1	CASSLGGDLMNTEAFF	TGTGCCAGCAGCTTAGGGGGGGATCTTATGAACACTGAAGCTTTCTTT
TRBV3-1	.	TRBD1	TRBJ1-2	CASSPTGIYGYTF	TGTGCCAGCAGCCCGACAGGGATCTATGGCTACACCTTC
TRBV2	.	TRBD2	TRBJ2-3	CASLFGTSGNTQYF	TGTGCCAGCTTATTCGGGACTAGCGGGAATACGCAGTATTTT
TRBV11-2	few	.	TRBJ1-2	CASSRDIHYGYTF	TGTGCCAGCAGCCGGGACATTCACTATGGCTACACCTTC
TRBV7-3	few	.	TRBJ1-2	CASDPGGRLGGYTF	TGTGCCAGCGACCCTGGGGGCCGTCTAGGTGGCTACACCTTC
TRBV11-3	few	.	TRBJ2-1	CASSLDIDQAWYNEQFF	TGTGCCAGCAGCTTAGATATAGACCAGGCTTGGTACAATGAGCAGTTCTTC
TRBV27	many	TRBD1	TRBJ1-2	CASSSVRTGDGYTF	TGTGCCAGCAGTTCCGTAAGGACAGGCGATGGCTACACCTTC
TRBV20-1	.	TRBD1	TRBJ2-3	CSASNRGQLDTQYF	TGCAGTGCTAGTAACAGGGGGCAATTAGATACGCAGTATTTT
TRBV7-6	few	TRBD2	TRBJ2-3	CASSLNPAGVGDTQYF	TGTGCCAGCAGCTTAAACCCGGCGGGGGTCGGAGATACGCAGTATTTT
TRBV24-1	few	TRBD1	TRBJ2-3	CATSDLGNRGTDLSSTDTQYF	TGTGCCACCAGTGATTTGGGCAACAGGGGGACGGACCTGTCTAGCACAGATACGCAGTATTTT
TRBV28	many	TRBD2	TRBJ2-5	CASSLRVVRFTSGGASETQYF	TGTGCCAGCAGTTTGAGGGTAGTGCGTTTCACTAGCGGGGGGGCTTCGGAGACCCAGTACTTC
TRBV9	few	.	TRBJ2-7	CASSAGPGSEQYF	TGTGCCAGCAGCGCGGGGCCGGGGAGTGAGCAGTACTTC
TRBV6-2/TRBV6-3	many	TRBD1	TRBJ1-2	CATGQGRLHGYTF	TGTGCCACCGGACAGGGACGGCTTCATGGCTACACCTTC
TRBV11-2	.	.	TRBJ1-1	CASSLAGAKTEAFF	TGTGCCAGCAGCTTAGCGGGGGCAAAAACTGAAGCTTTCTTT
TRBV18	.	TRBD2	TRBJ2-2	CASSPRLQRGGTGELFF	TGTGCCAGCTCACCACGCCTGCAACGGGGAGGGACCGGGGAGCTGTTTTTT
TRBV7-6	many	.	TRBJ2-1	CASSLPSETTVF	TGTGCCAGCAGCTTACCTAGCGAGACTACGGTCTTC
TRBV6-2/TRBV6-3	.	TRBD1	TRBJ1-5	CASRTSQDRGPNQPQHF	TGTGCCAGCAGAACCTCCCAGGACAGGGGCCCCAATCAGCCCCAGCATTTT
TRBV12-3/TRBV12-4	.	TRBD2	TRBJ2-7	CASRLAGTEQYF	TGTGCCAGCAGGCTAGCGGGGACCGAGCAGTACTTC
TRBV5-1	.	TRBD1	TRBJ2-1	CASSGTGLVNEQFF	TGCGCCAGCAGCGGGACAGGGCTCGTCAATGAGCAGTTCTTC
TRBV5-1	many	TRBD1	TRBJ1-4	CASSWTGGGEKLFF	TGCGCCAGCAGCTGGACAGGGGGCGGTGAAAAACTGTTTTTT
TRBV7-9	few	TRBD2	TRBJ2-1	CASNLKLSGSLNEQFF	TGTGCCAGCAACCTTAAATTGAGCGGGAGCCTTAATGAGCAGTTCTTC
TRBV12-3/TRBV12-4	many	TRBD2	TRBJ2-3	CASSFGGGAHTQYF	TGTGCCAGCAGTTTCGGCGGGGGGGCGCATACGCAGTATTTT
TRBV11-2	many	.	TRBJ1-3	CASSLGPSGNTIYF	TGTGCCAGCAGCTTAGGACCCTCTGGAAACACCATATATTTT
TRBV6-5	.	TRBD1	TRBJ2-5	CASSYGRGHETQYF	TGTGCCAGCAGTTACGGCAGGGGGCACGAGACCCAGTACTTC
TRBV5-5	many	TRBD2	TRBJ2-1	CASSPGTSGFISYNEQFF	TGTGCCAGCAGCCCTGGGACTAGCGGGTTTATATCCTACAATGAGCAGTTCTTC
TRBV6-1	few	.	TRBJ2-1	CASSEYVGSYNEQFF	TGTGCCAGCAGTGAATATGTGGGCTCCTACAATGAGCAGTTCTTC
TRBV15	few	.	TRBJ2-5	CATSRALNEETQYF	TGTGCCACCAGCAGAGCACTTAACGAGGAGACCCAGTACTTC
TRBV14	few	.	TRBJ2-5	CASSQLASQETQYF	TGTGCCAGCAGCCAGCTAGCGTCTCAAGAGACCCAGTACTTC
TRBV28	.	.	TRBJ2-7	CASSSSTGVQYF	TGTGCCAGCAGTTCCTCTACTGGGGTTCAGTACTTC
TRBV10-3	few	.	TRBJ2-3	CATKEPGQNTDTQYF	TGTGCCACAAAAGAACCAGGACAGAACACAGATACGCAGTATTTT
TRBV7-2	few	TRBD2	TRBJ2-7	CASSLSWLAGEQYF	TGTGCCAGCAGCTTAAGTTGGCTAGCGGGAGAGCAGTACTTC
TRBV7-9	.	TRBD1	TRBJ2-7	CASSRSGTGSYEQYF	TGTGCCAGCAGCAGATCCGGGACAGGTTCCTACGAGCAGTACTTC
TRBV29-1	few	TRBD1	TRBJ2-3	CSWGQSGTDTQYF	TGCAGCTGGGGACAGTCGGGCACAGATACGCAGTATTTT
TRBV25-1	.	.	TRBJ1-6	CASSDSNSPLHF	TGTGCCAGCAGTGATTCGAATTCACCCCTCCACTTT
TRBV5-1	.	.	TRBJ2-3	CASSLVGRDPDTQYF	TGCGCCAGCAGCTTGGTAGGCCGGGACCCAGATACGCAGTATTTT
TRBV12-3/TRBV12-4	few	.	TRBJ1-2	CASSLSGTANYGYTF	TGTGCCAGCAGTTTATCGGGCACCGCTAACTATGGCTACACCTTC
TRBV6-1	.	.	TRBJ2-5	CACRDRRRQETQYF	TGTGCCTGCCGGGACCGACGACGACAAGAGACCCAGTACTTC
TRBV7-2	once	TRBD1	TRBJ1-2	CASSRPGQGAVGYTF	TGTGCCAGCAGCAGACCGGGACAGGGGGCTGTCGGCTATACCTTC
TRBV6-1	few	TRBD2	TRBJ2-7	CASSELRGGSEQYF	TGTGCCAGCAGTGAACTGAGGGGAGGGAGCGAGCAGTACTTC